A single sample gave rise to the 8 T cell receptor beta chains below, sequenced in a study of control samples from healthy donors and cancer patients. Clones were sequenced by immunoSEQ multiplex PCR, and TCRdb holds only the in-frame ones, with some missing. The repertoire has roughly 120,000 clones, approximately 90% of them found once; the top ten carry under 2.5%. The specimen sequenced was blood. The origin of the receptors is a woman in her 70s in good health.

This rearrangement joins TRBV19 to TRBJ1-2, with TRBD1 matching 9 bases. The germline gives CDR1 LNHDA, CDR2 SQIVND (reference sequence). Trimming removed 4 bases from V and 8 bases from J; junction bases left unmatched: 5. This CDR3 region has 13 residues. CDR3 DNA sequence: TGTGCCAGTAGTAAGGGACAGGGCCGAGGCTACACCTTC. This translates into CASSKGQGRGYTF. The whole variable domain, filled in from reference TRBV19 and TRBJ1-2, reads DGGITQSPKYLFRKEGQNVTLSCEQNLNHDAMYWYRQDPGQGLRLIYYSQIVNDFQKGDIAEGYSVSREKKESFPLTVTSAQKNPTAFYLCASSKGQGRGYTFGSGTRLTVV.

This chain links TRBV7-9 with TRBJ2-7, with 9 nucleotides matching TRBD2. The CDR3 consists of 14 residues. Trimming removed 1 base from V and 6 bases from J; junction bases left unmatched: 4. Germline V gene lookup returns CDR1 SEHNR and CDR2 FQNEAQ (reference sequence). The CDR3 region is CASSLGGGASEQYF. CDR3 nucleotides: TGTGCCAGCAGCTTAGGCGGGGGGGCCTCCGAGCAGTACTTC.

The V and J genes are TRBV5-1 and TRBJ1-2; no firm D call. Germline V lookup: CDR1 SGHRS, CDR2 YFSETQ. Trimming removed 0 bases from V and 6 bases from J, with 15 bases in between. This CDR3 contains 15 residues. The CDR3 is CASSLGDSTPNGYTF. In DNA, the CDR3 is TGCGCCAGCAGCTTGGGAGACTCCACCCCCAATGGCTACACCTTC.

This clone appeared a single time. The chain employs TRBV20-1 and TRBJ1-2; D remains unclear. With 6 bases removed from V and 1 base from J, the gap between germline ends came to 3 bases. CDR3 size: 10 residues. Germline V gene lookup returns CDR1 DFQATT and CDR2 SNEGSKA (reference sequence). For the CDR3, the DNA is TGCAGTGCCCATAACTATGGCTACACCTTC. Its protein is CSAHNYGYTF.

In nucleotides, the CDR3 is TGTGCCAGCAGCCCGGTGCCGTACACTGAAGCTTTCTTT. This sequence encodes CASSPVPYTEAFF. This chain connects TRBV5-4 to TRBJ1-1; D is unresolved. Trimming removed 4 bases from V and 3 bases from J, with 10 bases in between. CDR1 is SGHNT and CDR2 is YYREEE in the germline V gene (reference sequence). There are 13 residues in the CDR3.

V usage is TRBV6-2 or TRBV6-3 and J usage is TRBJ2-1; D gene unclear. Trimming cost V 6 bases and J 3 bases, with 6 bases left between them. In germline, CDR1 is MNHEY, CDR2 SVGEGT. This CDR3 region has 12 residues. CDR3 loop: CASSPFYNEQFF. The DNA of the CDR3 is TGTGCCAGCAGCCCTTTCTACAATGAGCAGTTCTTC.

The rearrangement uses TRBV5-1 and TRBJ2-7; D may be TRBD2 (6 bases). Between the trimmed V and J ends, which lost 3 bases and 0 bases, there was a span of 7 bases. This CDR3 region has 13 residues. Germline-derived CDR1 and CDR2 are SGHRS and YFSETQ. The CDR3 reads CASSSGSSYEQYF. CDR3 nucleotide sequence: TGCGCCAGCAGCTCCGGGAGCTCCTACGAGCAGTACTTC. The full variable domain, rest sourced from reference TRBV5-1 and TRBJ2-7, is KAGVTQTPRYLIKTRGQQVTLSCSPISGHRSVSWYQQTPGQGLQFLFEYFSETQRNKGNFPGRFSGRQFSNSRSEMNVSTLELGDSALYLCASSSGSSYEQYFGPGTRLTVT.

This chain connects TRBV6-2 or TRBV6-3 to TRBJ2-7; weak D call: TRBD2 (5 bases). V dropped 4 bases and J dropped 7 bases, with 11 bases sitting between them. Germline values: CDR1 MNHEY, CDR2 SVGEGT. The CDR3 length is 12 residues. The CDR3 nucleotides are TGTGCCAGCAGTTCTAGGACTCAAGAGCAGTACTTC. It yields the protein CASSSRTQEQYF.